The entry below describes one T cell receptor (delta chain). The data belong to a study of gamma-delta chains in newborns, infants, children. Turning to the study itself: Polyclonal expansion of innate γδ T cells after birth follows microbial exposure.

TCRdb re-called the reads with CATT. Among 8,900 or so delta-chain clones listed, approximately 1.5% were seen once. CDR1 is TVYSNPD, CDR2 GDNSRS, per germline (reference sequence). The CDR3 is made up of 15 amino acids. V lost 2 bases to trimming and J lost 0 bases, with 16 bases between them. This clonotype was sampled from a child who was a newborn, infant or young child, either healthy, febrile or measles-vaccinated (not recorded which). V usage is TRDV3 and J usage is TRDJ1; tentatively, D is TRDD3 (7 bases). The sequencing sample was made of blood. The DNA of the CDR3 is TGTGCCTTTCCTATCTTCCTGGGGGACACCGATAAACTCATCTTT. Protein: CAFPIFLGDTDKLIF.